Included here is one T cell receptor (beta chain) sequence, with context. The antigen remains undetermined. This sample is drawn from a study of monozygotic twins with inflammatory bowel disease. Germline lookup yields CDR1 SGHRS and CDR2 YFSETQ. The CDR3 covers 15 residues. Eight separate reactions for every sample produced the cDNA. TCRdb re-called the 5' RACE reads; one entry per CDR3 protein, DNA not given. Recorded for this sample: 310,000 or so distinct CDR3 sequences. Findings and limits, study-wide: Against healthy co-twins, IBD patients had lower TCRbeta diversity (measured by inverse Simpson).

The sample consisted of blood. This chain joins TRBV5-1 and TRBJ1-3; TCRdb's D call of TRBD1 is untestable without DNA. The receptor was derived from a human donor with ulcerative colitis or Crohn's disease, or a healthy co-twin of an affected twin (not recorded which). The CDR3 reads CASSRDGFSGNTIYF.